Below are 2 T cell receptor beta chains sequenced from a single sample in a study of shared clonotypes between healthy human individuals. Assay: immunoSEQ multiplex PCR; the TCRdb copy retains only in-frame clones and omits some. The table records some 380,000 clones, around 96% of them present only once. Material: memory CD8+ T cells sorted from blood. The subset is: CD45RO+ cells pooled with CCR7-negative TemRA cells. Receptors were obtained from a man under 40 in good health.

J is TRBJ2-2 and V is TRBV5-4; 9 positions match TRBD2. The CDR3 extends over 15 amino acids. With V trimmed by 1 base and J by 6 bases, 4 bases remained unmatched. Germline CDR1 reads SGHNT; CDR2 reads YYREEE (reference sequence). CDR3 protein: CASSLRGRGSGELFF. CDR3 nucleotide sequence: TGTGCCAGCAGCTTGCGCGGGAGGGGCTCCGGGGAGCTGTTTTTT.

The chain links TRBV28 to TRBJ2-7, with 9 bases lining up with TRBD2. Germline loops: CDR1 MDHEN, CDR2 SYDVKM. V shed 7 bases and J 2 bases; nucleotides not matched to a gene: 12. The CDR3 spans 16 residues. CDR3 amino acids: CASTLTIAGEPYEQYF. The DNA for the CDR3 is TGTGCCAGCACCCTGACAATAGCGGGAGAACCCTACGAGCAGTACTTC.